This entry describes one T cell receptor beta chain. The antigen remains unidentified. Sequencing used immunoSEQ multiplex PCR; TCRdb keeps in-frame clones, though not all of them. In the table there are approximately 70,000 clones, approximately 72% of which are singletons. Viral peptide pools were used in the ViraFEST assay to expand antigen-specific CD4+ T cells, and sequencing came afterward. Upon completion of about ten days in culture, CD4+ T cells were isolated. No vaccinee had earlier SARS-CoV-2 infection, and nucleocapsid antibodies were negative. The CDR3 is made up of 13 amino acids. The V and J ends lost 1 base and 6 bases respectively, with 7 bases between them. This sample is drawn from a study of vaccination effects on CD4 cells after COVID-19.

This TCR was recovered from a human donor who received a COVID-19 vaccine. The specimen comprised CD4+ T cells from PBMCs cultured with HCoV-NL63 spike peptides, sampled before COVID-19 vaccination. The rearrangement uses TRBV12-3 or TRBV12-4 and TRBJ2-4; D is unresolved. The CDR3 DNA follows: TGTGCCAGCAGTTTAGGAACAGTAAACATTCAGTACTTC. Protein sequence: CASSLGTVNIQYF.